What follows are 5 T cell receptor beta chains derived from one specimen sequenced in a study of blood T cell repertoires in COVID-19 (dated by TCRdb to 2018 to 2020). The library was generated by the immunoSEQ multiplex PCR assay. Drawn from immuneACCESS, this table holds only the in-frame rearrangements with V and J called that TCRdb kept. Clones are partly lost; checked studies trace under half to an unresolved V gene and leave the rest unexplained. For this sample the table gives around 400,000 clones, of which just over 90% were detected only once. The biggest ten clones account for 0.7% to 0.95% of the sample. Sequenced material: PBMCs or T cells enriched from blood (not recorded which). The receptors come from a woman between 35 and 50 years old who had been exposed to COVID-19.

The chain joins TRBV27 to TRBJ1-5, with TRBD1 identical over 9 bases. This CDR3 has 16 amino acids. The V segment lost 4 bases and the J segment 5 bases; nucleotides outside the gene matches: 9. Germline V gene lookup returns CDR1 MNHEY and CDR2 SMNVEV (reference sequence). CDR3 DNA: TGTGCCAGCAGTTCGAGGACAGGGGCGGGGGATCAGCCCCAGCATTTT. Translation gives CASSSRTGAGDQPQHF.

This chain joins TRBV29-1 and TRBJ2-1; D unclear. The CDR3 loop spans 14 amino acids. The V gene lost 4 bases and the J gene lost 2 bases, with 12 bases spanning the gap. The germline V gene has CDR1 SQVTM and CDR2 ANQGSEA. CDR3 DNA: TGCAGCGTTGGTAGCAAAACTGCCTACAATGAGCAGTTCTTC. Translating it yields CSVGSKTAYNEQFF.

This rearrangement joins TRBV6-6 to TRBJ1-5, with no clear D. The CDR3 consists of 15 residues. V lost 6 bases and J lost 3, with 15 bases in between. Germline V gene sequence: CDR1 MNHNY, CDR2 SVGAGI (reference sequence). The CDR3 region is CASSPSAGVNQPQHF. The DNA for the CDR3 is TGTGCCAGCAGCCCCTCCGCCGGGGTCAATCAGCCCCAGCATTTT.

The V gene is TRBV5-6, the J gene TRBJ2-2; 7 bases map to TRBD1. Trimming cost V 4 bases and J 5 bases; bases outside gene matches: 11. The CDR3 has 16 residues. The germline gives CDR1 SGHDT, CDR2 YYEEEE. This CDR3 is CASSLDRAIGTGELFF. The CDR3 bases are TGTGCCAGCAGCCTTGACAGGGCCATTGGTACCGGGGAGCTGTTTTTT.

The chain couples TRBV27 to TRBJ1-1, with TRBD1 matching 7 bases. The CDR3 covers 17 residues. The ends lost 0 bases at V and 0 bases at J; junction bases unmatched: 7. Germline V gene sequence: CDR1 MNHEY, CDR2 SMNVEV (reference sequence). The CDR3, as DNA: TGTGCCAGCAGTTTATCGAAGTACAGGGGTATGAACACTGAAGCTTTCTTT. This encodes CASSLSKYRGMNTEAFF.